This T cell receptor (beta chain) was identified in a study of T cell responses to AZD1222 COVID-19 vaccine. General study points: The reported proportion of spike-specific TCRs targeting unmutated variant regions was nearly half. Of the AZD1222 recipients, only 5 or 6 were seropositive at baseline. The sample set comprised mostly white British donors with more females, and clonal diversity was possibly underestimated.

Clones were sequenced by immunoSEQ multiplex PCR, and TCRdb holds only the in-frame ones, with some missing. Of some 100,000 clones listed, more than 70% are singletons. The CDR3 sequence is 16 residues long. Germline V CDR1 and CDR2: SEHNR, FQNEAQ (reference sequence). V gave up 0 bases and J gave up 8 bases; unmatched junction bases: 9. Comment on this clone: Its antigen is still unknown.

The chain links TRBV7-9 to TRBJ1-4; 7 bases line up with TRBD1. This sample comprised peripheral blood, obtained on day 0 of MenACWY control vaccination. This receptor was identified in an adult in good health. CDR3 nucleotide sequence: TGTGCCAGCAGCTTAGCGTTAGAGGGGGCTGGCGAAAAACTGTTTTTT. Its protein product is CASSLALEGAGEKLFF. Supplemented by reference TRBV7-9 and TRBJ1-4, the full variable domain reads DTGVSQNPRHKITKRGQNVTFRCDPISEHNRLYWYRQTLGQGPEFLTYFQNEAQLEKSRLLSDRFSAERPKGSFSTLEIQRTEQGDSAMYLCASSLALEGAGEKLFFGSGTQLSVL.